This T cell receptor beta chain originates from a study of regulatory T cells in long-lasting Graves disease. Regarding time point: persistent/refractory GD, antithyroid drugs over 5 years with positive TRAb. There was RNA extracted from PBMCs, and the TCR library was made from it. Both iRepertoire HTBI primers and Arm-PCR of CDR3 regions were used to build the TCR beta libraries. Via MiXCR, TCRdb re-called the multiplex PCR reads, giving one row per CDR3 protein. The data show roughly 470,000 distinct CDR3 sequences, roughly 20% seen once. Ten or more counts support this clonotype. The source material was peripheral blood mononuclear cells (PBMCs), sampled when the disease was refractory, from a patient treated with antithyroid drugs. The TCR originated in a female donor with Graves disease.

The CDR3 sequence is CASRSGLLGYEQYF. CDR3 coding DNA: TGTGCCAGCAGATCGGGACTCCTTGGCTACGAGCAGTACTTC. The rearrangement links TRBV12-3 or TRBV12-4 to TRBJ2-7, with a weak D call TRBD2 (6 bases). The CDR3 sequence is 14 residues long. V was shortened by 6 bases and J by 3 bases, with 15 bases between the two germline ends.